This TCR beta chain was retrieved from a study of T cells after yellow fever vaccination. A universal primer site and UMIs were added as TCR cDNA was made by 5'RACE template switching. Each CDR3 protein gets one entry after TCRdb re-called the 5' RACE reads with MiXCR. The profile shows approximately 300,000 distinct CDR3 sequences, over 8.5% of them singletons. This CDR3 is 14 amino acids long. Per the germline V gene, CDR1 is MDHEN and CDR2 is SYDVKM. The V and J ends lost 8 bases and 0 bases respectively, with 11 bases between them. This chain uses TRBV28 with TRBJ1-3, with a possible D match to TRBD1 (5 bases). This TCR derives from a man younger than 35 who received the YFV17D yellow fever vaccine. Sequenced material: CD4+ T cells sorted from PBMCs, taken 45 days after the yellow fever booster vaccination. This CDR3 is CASHGTDSGNTIYF. In DNA form, the CDR3 reads TGTGCCAGCCACGGGACGGACTCTGGAAACACCATATATTTT.